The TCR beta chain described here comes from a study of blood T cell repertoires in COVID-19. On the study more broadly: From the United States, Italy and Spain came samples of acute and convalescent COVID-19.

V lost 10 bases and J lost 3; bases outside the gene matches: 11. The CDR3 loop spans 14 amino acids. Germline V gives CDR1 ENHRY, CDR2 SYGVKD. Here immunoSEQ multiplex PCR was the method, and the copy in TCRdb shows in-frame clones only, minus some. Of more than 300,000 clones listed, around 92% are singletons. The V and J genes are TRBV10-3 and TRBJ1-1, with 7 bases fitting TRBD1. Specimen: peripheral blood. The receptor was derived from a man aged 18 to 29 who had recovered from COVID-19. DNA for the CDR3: TGTGCCACCCACGCTCCCGACAGGGACACTGAAGCTTTCTTT. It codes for CATHAPDRDTEAFF.